This TCR beta chain was sequenced during a study of neurological immune-mediated disorders. Germline V lookup: CDR1 SGHTA, CDR2 FQGNSA. With 6 bases removed from V and 4 bases from J, the gap between germline ends came to 12 bases. The CDR3 loop spans 13 amino acids. 5'RACE generated cDNA with 10-nucleotide random UMIs. TCRdb reprocessed the 5' RACE reads via MiXCR and lists one record per CDR3 protein. The sample has about 25,000 distinct CDR3 sequences; about 3.1% are singletons. As concerns this clonotype: What it binds is unknown.

Study conclusions and caveats: With the multiple sclerosis repertoire cluster, none of the clinical or MRI features showed an association.

The unsorted libraries originated from 2 million PBMCs that had been stored at -80 C. The sample consisted of PBMCs. This clonotype originated in a woman in her 30s with multiple sclerosis. The V and J genes are TRBV7-2 and TRBJ2-5; maybe TRBD1 (5 bases). CDR3 protein: CASSQGKAETQYF. CDR3 nucleotides: TGTGCCAGCAGTCAGGGAAAGGCAGAGACCCAGTACTTC.